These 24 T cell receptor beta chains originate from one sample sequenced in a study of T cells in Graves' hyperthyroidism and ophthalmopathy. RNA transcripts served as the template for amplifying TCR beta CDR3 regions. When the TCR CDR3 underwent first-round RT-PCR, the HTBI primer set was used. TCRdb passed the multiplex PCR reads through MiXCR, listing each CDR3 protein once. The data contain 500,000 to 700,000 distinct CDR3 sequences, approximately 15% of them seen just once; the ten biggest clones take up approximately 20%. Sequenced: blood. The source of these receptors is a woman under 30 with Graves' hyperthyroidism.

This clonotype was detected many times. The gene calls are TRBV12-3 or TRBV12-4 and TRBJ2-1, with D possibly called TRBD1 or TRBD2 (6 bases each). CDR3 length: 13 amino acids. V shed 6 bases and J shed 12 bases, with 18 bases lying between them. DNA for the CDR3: TGTGCCAGCAGCCTGGAGGGGACAAGTGGGCAGTTCTTC. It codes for CASSLEGTSGQFF.

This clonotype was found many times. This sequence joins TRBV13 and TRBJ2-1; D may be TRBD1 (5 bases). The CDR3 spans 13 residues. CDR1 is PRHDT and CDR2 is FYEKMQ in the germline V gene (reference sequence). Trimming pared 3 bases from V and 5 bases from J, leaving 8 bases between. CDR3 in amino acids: CASSLGLNNEQFF. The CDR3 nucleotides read TGTGCCAGCAGCTTGGGGCTGAACAATGAGCAGTTCTTC.

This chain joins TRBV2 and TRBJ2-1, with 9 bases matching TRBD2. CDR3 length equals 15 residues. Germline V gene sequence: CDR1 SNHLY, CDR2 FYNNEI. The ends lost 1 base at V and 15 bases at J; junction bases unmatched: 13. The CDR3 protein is CASSEVDGSGGPAFF. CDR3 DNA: TGTGCCAGCAGTGAAGTAGATGGTAGCGGGGGCCCGGCGTTCTTC.

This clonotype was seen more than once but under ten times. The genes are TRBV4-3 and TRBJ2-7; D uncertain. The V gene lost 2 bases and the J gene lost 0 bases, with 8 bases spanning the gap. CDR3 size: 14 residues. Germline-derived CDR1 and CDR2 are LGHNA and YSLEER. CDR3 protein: CASSQHASSYEQYF. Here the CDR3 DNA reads TGCGCCAGCAGCCAACATGCATCCTCCTACGAGCAGTACTTC.

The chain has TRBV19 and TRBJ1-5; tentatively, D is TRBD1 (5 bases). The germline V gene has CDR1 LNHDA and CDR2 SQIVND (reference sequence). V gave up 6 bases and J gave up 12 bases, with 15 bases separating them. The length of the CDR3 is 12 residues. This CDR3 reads CASSNTRGLQHF. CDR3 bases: TGTGCCAGTAGCAACACAAGGGGTCTCCAGCATTTT. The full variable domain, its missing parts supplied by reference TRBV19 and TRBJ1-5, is DGGITQSPKYLFRKEGQNVTLSCEQNLNHDAMYWYRQDPGQGLRLIYYSQIVNDFQKGDIAEGYSVSREKKESFPLTVTSAQKNPTAFYLCASSNTRGLQHFGDGTRLSIL.

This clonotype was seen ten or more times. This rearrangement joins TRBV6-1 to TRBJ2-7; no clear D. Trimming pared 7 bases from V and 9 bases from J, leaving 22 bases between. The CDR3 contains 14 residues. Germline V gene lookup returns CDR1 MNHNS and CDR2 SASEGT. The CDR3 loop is CASNLGGSGQGQYF. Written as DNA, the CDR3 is TGTGCCAGCAACCTGGGTGGCAGTGGGCAAGGGCAGTACTTC.

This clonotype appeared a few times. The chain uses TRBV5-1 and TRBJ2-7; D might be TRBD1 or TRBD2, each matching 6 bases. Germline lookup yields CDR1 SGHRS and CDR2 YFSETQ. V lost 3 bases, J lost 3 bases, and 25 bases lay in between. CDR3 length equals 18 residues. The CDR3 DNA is TGCGCCAGCAGCTCGGGAGTTATTTCCGGGACACTCAGCTACGAGCAGTACTTC. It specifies CASSSGVISGTLSYEQYF.

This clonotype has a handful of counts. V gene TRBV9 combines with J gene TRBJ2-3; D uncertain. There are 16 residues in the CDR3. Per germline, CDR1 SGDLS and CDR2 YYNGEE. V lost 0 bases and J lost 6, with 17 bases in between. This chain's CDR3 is CASSVAPGGERDTQYF. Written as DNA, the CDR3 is TGTGCCAGCAGCGTAGCTCCTGGTGGGGAAAGGGATACGCAGTATTTT.

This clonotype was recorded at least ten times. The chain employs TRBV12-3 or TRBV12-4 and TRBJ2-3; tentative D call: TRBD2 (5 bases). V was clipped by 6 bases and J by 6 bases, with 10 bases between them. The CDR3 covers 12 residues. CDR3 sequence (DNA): TGTGCCAGCAGCCGGGGTAGGGATACGCAGTATTTT. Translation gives CASSRGRDTQYF.

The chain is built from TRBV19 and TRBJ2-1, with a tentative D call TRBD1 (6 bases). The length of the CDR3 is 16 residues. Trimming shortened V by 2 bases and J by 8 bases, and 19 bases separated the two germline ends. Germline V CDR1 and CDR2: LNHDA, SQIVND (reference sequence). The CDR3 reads CASSIILGAFPYEQFF. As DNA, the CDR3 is TGTGCCAGTAGTATAATATTGGGGGCTTTCCCCTATGAGCAGTTCTTC.

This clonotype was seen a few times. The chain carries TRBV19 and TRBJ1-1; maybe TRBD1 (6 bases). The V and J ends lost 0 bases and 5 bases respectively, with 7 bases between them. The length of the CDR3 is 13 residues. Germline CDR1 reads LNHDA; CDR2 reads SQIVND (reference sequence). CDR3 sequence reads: CASSIDQGTEAFF. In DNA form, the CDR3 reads TGTGCCAGTAGTATAGACCAGGGGACTGAAGCTTTCTTT.

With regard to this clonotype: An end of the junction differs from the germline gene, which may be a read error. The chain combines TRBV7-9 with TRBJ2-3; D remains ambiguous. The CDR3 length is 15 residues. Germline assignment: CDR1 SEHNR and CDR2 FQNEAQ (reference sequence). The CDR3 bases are TGTGCCAGCAGCTTAGCTTTGGCTACCACAGATACGCGGCATTTT. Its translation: CASSLALATTDTRHF.

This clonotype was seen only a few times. CDR3 nucleotides: TGCAGCGTTGAAAGCCCCCAGGGGGCCAACATCATGAACACTGAAGCTTTCTTT. Protein product: CSVESPQGANIMNTEAFF. The chain recombines TRBV29-1 with TRBJ1-1, with 8 bases matching TRBD1. Germline loops: CDR1 SQVTM, CDR2 ANQGSEA. V lost 2 bases and J lost 0; bases outside the gene matches: 14. There are 18 residues in the CDR3.

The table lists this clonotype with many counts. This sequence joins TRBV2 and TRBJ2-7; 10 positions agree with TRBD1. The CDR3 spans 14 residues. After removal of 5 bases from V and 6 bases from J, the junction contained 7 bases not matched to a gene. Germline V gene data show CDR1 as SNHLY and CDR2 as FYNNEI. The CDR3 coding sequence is TGTGCCAGCAGTTCCGGGACAGGGGTCCGCGAGCAGTACTTC. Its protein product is CASSSGTGVREQYF.

CDR3 DNA sequence: TGCAGTGCTAGAGATCGGCTAGCGGGAGAGACCCAGTACTTC. Translation gives CSARDRLAGETQYF. V gene TRBV20-1 combines with J gene TRBJ2-5, with TRBD2 matching 8 bases. Germline assignment: CDR1 DFQATT and CDR2 SNEGSKA (reference sequence). This CDR3 spans 14 amino acids. The V and J ends lost 0 bases and 4 bases, in that order; junction bases with no gene match: 4.

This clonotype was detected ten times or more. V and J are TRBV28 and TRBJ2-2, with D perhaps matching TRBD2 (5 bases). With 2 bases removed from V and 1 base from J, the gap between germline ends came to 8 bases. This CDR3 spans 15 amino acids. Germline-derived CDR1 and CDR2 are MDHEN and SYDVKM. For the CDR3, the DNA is TGTGCCAGCAGTTTACCAGCGGAGAACACCGGGGAGCTGTTTTTT. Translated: CASSLPAENTGELFF.

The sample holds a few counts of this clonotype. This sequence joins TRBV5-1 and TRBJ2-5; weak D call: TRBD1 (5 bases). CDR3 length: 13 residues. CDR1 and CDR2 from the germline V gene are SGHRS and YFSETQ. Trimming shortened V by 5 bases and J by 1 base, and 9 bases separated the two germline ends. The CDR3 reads CASRAGLQETQYF. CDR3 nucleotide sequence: TGCGCCAGCAGGGCAGGGCTCCAAGAGACCCAGTACTTC.

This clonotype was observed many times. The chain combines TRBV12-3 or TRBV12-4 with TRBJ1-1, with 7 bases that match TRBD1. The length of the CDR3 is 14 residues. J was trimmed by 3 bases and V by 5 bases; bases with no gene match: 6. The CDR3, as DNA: TGTGCCAGCAGTCTCCGGACAGGTGACACTGAAGCTTTCTTT. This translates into CASSLRTGDTEAFF.

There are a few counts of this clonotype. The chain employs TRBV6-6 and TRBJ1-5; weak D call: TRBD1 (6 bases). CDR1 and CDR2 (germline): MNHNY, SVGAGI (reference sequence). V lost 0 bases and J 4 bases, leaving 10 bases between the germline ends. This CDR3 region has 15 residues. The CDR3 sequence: CASSYSTTGNQPQHF. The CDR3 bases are TGTGCCAGCAGTTACTCAACGACAGGAAATCAGCCCCAGCATTTT.

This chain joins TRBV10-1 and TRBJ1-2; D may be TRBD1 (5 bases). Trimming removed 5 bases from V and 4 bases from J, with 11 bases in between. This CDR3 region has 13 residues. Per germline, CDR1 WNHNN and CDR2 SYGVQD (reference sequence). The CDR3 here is CASSKGQSYGYTF. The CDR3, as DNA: TGCGCCAGCAGTAAAGGACAAAGCTATGGCTACACCTTC.

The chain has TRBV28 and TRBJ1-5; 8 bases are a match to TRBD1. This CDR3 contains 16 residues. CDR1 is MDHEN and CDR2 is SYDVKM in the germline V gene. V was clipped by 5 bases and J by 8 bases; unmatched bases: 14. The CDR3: CASSPHQGAAIEPQHF. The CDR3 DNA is TGTGCCAGCAGTCCCCACCAGGGGGCTGCGATTGAGCCCCAGCATTTT. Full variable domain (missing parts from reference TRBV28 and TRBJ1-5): DVKVTQSSRYLVKRTGEKVFLECVQDMDHENMFWYRQDPGLGLRLIYFSYDVKMKEKGDIPEGYSVSREKKERFSLILESASTNQTSMYLCASSPHQGAAIEPQHFGDGTRLSIL.

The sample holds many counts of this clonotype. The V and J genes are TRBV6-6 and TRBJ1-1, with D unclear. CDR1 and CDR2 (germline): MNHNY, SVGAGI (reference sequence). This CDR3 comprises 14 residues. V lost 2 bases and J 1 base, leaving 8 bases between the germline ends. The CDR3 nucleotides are TGTGCCAGCAGTTACCGCGACGGGAACACTGAAGCTTTCTTT. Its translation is CASSYRDGNTEAFF.

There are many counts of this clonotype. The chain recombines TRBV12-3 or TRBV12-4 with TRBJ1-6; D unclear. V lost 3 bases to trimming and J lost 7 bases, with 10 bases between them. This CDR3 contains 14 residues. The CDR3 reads CASSFNTKNSPLHF. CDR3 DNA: TGTGCCAGCAGTTTTAATACGAAGAATTCACCCCTCCACTTT.

This CDR3 reads CASRSPYILNTEAFF. CDR3 DNA sequence: TGTGCCAGCAGGTCCCCTTATATATTGAACACTGAAGCTTTCTTT. The chain links TRBV6-2 or TRBV6-3 to TRBJ1-1; D is unresolved. V lost 6 bases, J lost 0 bases, and 14 bases lay in between. This CDR3 is built from 15 residues. Germline CDR1 is MNHEY and CDR2 is SVGEGT.